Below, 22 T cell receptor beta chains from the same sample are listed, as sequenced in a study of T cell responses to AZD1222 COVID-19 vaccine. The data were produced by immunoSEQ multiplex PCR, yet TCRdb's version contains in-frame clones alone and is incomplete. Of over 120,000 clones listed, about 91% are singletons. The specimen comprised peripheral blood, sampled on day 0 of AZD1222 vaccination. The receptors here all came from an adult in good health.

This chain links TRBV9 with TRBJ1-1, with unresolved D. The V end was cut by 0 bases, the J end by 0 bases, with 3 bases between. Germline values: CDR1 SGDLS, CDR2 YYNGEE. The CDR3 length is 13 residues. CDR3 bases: TGTGCCAGCAGCGTAGAAGTGAACACTGAAGCTTTCTTT. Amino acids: CASSVEVNTEAFF.

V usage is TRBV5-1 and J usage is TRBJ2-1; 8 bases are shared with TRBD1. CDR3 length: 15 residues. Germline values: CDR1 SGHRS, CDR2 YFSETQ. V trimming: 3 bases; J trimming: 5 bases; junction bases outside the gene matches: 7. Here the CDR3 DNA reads TGCGCCAGCAGCTCAGGGGCGACAGGGGACAATGAGCAGTTCTTC. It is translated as CASSSGATGDNEQFF. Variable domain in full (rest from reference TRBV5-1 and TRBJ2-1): KAGVTQTPRYLIKTRGQQVTLSCSPISGHRSVSWYQQTPGQGLQFLFEYFSETQRNKGNFPGRFSGRQFSNSRSEMNVSTLELGDSALYLCASSSGATGDNEQFFGPGTRLTVL.

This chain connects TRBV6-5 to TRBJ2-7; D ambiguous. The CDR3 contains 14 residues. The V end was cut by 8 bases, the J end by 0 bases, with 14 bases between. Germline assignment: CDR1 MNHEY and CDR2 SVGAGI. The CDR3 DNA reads TGTGCCAGCCACTATTATGGGTCCTCCTACGAGCAGTACTTC. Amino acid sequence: CASHYYGSSYEQYF.

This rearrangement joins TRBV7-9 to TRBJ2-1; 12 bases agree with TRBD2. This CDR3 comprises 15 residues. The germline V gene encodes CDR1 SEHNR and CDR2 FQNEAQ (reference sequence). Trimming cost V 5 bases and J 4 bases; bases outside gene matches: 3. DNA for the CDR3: TGTGCCAGCAGCCACGGACTAGCGGGGTACAATGAGCAGTTCTTC. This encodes CASSHGLAGYNEQFF. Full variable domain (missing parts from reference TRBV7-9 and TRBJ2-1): DTGVSQNPRHKITKRGQNVTFRCDPISEHNRLYWYRQTLGQGPEFLTYFQNEAQLEKSRLLSDRFSAERPKGSFSTLEIQRTEQGDSAMYLCASSHGLAGYNEQFFGPGTRLTVL.

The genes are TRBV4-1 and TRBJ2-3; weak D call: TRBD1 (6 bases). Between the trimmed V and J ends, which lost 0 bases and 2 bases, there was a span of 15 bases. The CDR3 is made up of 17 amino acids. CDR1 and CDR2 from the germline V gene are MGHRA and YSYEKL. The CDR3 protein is CASSQEGGSVVTDTQYF. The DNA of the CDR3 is TGCGCCAGCAGCCAAGAAGGGGGAAGCGTGGTCACAGATACGCAGTATTTT.

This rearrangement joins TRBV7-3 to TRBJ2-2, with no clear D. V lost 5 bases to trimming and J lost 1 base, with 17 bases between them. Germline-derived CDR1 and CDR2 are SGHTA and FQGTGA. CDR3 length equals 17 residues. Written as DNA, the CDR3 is TGTGCCAGCAGCCCCTCTGTTGTATATGGGAACACCGGGGAGCTGTTTTTT. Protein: CASSPSVVYGNTGELFF.

Written as DNA, the CDR3 is TGTGCCAGCTCACCACGGCTTTCGACCGGGGATACGCAGTATTTT. Its protein product is CASSPRLSTGDTQYF. The chain uses TRBV18 and TRBJ2-3; D ambiguous. CDR1 is KGHSH and CDR2 is LQKENI in the germline V gene. Deletions cut 1 base from V and 6 bases from J, with 14 bases between. The CDR3 has 15 amino acids.

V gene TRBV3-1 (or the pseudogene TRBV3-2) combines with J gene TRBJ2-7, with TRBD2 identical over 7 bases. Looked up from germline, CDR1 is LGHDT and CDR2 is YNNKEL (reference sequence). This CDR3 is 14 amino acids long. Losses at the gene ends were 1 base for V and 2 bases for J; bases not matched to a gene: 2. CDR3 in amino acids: CASSQGLAPYEQYF. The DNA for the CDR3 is TGTGCCAGCAGCCAAGGACTAGCCCCCTACGAGCAGTACTTC.

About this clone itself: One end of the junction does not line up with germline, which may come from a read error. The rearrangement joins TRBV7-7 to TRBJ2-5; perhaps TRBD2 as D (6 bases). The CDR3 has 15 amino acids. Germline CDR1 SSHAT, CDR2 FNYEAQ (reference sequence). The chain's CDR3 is CASSLGGARQETQYF. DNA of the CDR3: TGTGCTAGCAGCTTAGGAGGGGCGAGGCAAGAGACCCAGTACTTC.

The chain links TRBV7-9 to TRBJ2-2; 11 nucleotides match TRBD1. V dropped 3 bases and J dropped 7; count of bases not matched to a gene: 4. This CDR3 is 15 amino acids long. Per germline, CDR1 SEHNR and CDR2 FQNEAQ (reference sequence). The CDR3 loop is CASSFGQGADGELFF. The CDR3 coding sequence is TGTGCCAGCAGCTTTGGACAGGGGGCGGACGGGGAGCTGTTTTTT.

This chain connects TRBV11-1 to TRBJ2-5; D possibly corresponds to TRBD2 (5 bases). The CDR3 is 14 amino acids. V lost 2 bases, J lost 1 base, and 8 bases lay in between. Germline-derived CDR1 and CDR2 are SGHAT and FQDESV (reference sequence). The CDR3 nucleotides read TGTGCCAGCAGCTTAATGAGCGGCCAAGAGACCCAGTACTTC. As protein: CASSLMSGQETQYF.

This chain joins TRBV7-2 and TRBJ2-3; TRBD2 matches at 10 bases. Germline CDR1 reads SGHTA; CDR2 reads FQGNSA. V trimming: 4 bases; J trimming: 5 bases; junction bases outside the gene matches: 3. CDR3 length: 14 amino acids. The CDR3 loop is CASSSWTSGDTQYF. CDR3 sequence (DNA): TGTGCCAGCAGCTCCTGGACTAGCGGAGATACGCAGTATTTT.

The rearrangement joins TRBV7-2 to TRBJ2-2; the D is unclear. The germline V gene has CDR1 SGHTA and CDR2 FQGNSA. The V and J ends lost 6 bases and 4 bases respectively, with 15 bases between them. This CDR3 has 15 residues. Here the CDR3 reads CASRPAFGVTGELFF. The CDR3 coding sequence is TGTGCCAGCAGGCCTGCATTCGGCGTCACCGGGGAGCTGTTTTTT. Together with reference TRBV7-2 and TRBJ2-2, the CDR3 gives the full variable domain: GAGVSQSPSNKVTEKGKDVELRCDPISGHTALYWYRQSLGQGLEFLIYFQGNSAPDKSGLPSDRFSAERTGGSVSTLTIQRTQQEDSAVYLCASRPAFGVTGELFFGEGSRLTVL.

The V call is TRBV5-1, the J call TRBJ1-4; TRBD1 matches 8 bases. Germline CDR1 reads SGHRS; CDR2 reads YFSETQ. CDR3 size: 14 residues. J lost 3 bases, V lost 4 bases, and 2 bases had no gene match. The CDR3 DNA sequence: TGCGCCAGCAGCGTGGGACAGGCTAATGAAAAACTGTTTTTT. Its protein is CASSVGQANEKLFF.

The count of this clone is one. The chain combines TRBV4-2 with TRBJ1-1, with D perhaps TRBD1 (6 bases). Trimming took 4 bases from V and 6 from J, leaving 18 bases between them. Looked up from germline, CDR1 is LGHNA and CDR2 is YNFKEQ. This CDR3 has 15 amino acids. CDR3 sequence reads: CASSPPGRKGAEAFF. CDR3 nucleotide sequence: TGTGCCAGCAGCCCCCCCGGGAGGAAGGGGGCTGAAGCTTTCTTT.

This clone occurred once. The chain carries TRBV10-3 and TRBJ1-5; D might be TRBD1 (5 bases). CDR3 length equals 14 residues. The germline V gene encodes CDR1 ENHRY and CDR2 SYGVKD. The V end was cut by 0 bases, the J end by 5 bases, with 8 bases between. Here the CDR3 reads CAISESGGDQPQHF. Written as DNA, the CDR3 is TGTGCCATCAGTGAGTCAGGAGGGGATCAGCCCCAGCATTTT.

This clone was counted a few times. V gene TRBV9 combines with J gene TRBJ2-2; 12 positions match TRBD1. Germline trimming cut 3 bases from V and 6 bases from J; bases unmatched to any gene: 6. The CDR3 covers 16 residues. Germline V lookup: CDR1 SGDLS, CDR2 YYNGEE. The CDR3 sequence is CASSDGTGGFPGELFF. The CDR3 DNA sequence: TGTGCCAGCAGCGACGGGACAGGGGGCTTCCCCGGGGAGCTGTTTTTT.

The CDR3 DNA reads as TGTGCCAGCAGCTTTGGATGGGGGAACACTGAAGCTTTCTTT. Translation: CASSFGWGNTEAFF. J is TRBJ1-1 and V is TRBV5-5; no clear D gene. Germline lookup yields CDR1 SGHKS and CDR2 YYEKEE (reference sequence). CDR3 length equals 14 residues. V lost 2 bases to trimming and J lost 1 base, with 9 bases between them.

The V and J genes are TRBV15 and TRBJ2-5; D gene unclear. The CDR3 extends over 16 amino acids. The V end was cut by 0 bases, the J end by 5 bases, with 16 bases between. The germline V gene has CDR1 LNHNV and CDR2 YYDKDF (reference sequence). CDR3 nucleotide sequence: TGTGCCACCAGCAGAGATCAAGCACGGCTCGGGGAGACCCAGTACTTC. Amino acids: CATSRDQARLGETQYF. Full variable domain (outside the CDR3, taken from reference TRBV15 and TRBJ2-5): DAMVIQNPRYQVTQFGKPVTLSCSQTLNHNVMYWYQQKSSQAPKLLFHYYDKDFNNEADTPDNFQSRRPNTSFCFLDIRSPGLGDTAMYLCATSRDQARLGETQYFGPGTRLLVL.

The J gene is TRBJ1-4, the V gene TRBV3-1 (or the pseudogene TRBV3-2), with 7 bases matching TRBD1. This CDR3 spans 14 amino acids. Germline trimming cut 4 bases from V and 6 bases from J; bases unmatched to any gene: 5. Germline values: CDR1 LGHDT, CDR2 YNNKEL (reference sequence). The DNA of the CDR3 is TGTGCCAGCAGCCCTCAGGGGGTAGATGAAAAACTGTTTTTT. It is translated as CASSPQGVDEKLFF.

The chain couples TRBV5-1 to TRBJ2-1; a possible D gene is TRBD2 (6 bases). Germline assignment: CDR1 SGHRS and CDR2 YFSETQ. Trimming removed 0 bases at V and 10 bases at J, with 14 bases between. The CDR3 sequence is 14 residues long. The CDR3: CASSLALRGREQFF. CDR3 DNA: TGCGCCAGCAGCTTGGCACTTCGGGGGAGAGAGCAGTTCTTC.

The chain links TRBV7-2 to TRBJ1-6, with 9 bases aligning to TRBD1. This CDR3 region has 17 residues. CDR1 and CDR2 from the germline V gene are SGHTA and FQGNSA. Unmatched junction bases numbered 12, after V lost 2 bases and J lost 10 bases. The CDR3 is CASSLIFWGQGGSPLHF. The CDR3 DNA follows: TGTGCCAGCAGCTTAATTTTTTGGGGACAGGGAGGCTCACCCCTCCACTTT.